This T cell receptor (beta chain) was observed in a study of early stage breast cancer tumors. In the case of this clone: Its target is not known.

General study findings and limits: Functional markers like CD4, CD8 and FOXP3 were missed in bulk sequencing.

Here immunoSEQ multiplex PCR was the method, and the copy in TCRdb shows in-frame clones only, minus some. The sample has tens of thousands of clones; about three quarters are singletons. The sample taken for sequencing was blood. The TCR originated in a person in their fifties with breast cancer.

In DNA, the CDR3 is TGTGCCAGCAGTTTCGGACTAGCGGGAGGGCCTAGCACAGATACGCAGTATTTT. It is translated as CASSFGLAGGPSTDTQYF. The rearrangement uses TRBV7-9 and TRBJ2-3; the match to TRBD2 covers 15 bases. Per the germline V gene, CDR1 is SEHNR and CDR2 is FQNEAQ (reference sequence). CDR3 length equals 18 residues. With 6 bases clipped from V and 0 bases from J, the junction kept 7 bases outside the gene matches.